This T cell receptor (beta chain) was obtained from a study of T cells in Graves' hyperthyroidism and ophthalmopathy. At the level of the study: Peripheral blood was collected at initial diagnosis, before any treatment. General observations from the study: The model predicted ophthalmopathy a median around seven months before onset.

TCR beta CDR3 sequences were amplified from RNA transcripts. First-round RT-PCR targeting the TCR CDR3 was performed with the HTBI primer set. TCRdb fed the multiplex PCR reads into MiXCR, producing one record per CDR3 protein. The sample yields about 560,000 distinct CDR3 sequences, approximately 16% seen once. This clonotype turned up a few times. Its target is unknown. This sample holds PBMCs from less than 13 ml fresh peripheral blood. Sequenced material: blood. The TCR comes from a woman between 18 and 29 years old with Graves' hyperthyroidism.

CDR3 coding DNA: TGCAGTGCTAGTTCGGGACAGGGGACCGCTGGCTACACCTTC. As protein: CSASSGQGTAGYTF. The V and J genes are TRBV20-1 and TRBJ1-2; 10 nucleotides agree with TRBD1. CDR3 length: 14 residues. Germline-derived CDR1 and CDR2 are DFQATT and SNEGSKA (reference sequence). The V and J ends lost 3 bases and 7 bases, in that order; junction bases with no gene match: 8.